The sequence of this T cell receptor (beta chain) was determined in a study of Graves' ophthalmopathy and Graves' hyperthyroidism. Isolation of PBMCs was performed using roughly 10 ml of fresh peripheral blood. Amplified material comprised TCR beta CDR3 regions derived from RNA transcripts. Investigators did first-round RT-PCR with HTBI primers, then second-round multiplex PCR. TCRdb independently ran MiXCR on the multiplex PCR reads; one entry per CDR3 protein. The table includes under 250,000 distinct CDR3 sequences, under 30% detected once. General study results and limits: Classification of ophthalmopathy versus stable hyperthyroidism by a 13-signature model yielded around 90% sensitivity and 75% to 84% specificity. Most thyroid-expanded clonotypes exceeding 0.001 frequency were also found in blood.

This clonotype was observed at least ten times. Its cognate antigen is unknown. This TCR was sampled from a middle-aged man with Graves' ophthalmopathy. The sample comprised peripheral blood.

Here the CDR3 reads CASSQDIGTTEAFF. The CDR3 DNA follows: TGTGCCAGCAGCCAAGATATAGGGACGACTGAAGCTTTCTTT. The chain links TRBV14 to TRBJ1-1, with D tentatively TRBD1 (5 bases). CDR3 length equals 14 residues. CDR1 and CDR2 from the germline V gene are SGHDN and FVKESK. Between the trimmed V and J ends, which lost 0 bases and 5 bases, there was a span of 10 bases.